These 9 T cell receptor beta chains share one sample of origin, sequenced in a study of cytomegalovirus exposure and HLA in healthy donors. PCR employed 60 Vbeta and 13 Jbeta primers. Measured with immunoSEQ multiplex PCR; TCRdb has only the in-frame clones, and not every one. The data show about 120,000 clones, around 77% seen once. Material: PBMCs. The receptor source for this set is a male donor in good health and CMV-seropositive.

The chain couples TRBV2 to TRBJ1-5; 8 nucleotides align to TRBD1. V lost 7 bases, J lost 3 bases, and 11 bases stayed unmatched. The germline V gene encodes CDR1 SNHLY and CDR2 FYNNEI. The CDR3 extends over 16 amino acids. The CDR3 DNA sequence: TGTGCCAGCACCAAGTGGACGACAGGGGACAATCAGCCCCAGCATTTT. Translating gives CASTKWTTGDNQPQHF. The full variable domain, with the rest looked up from reference TRBV2 and TRBJ1-5, is EPEVTQTPSHQVTQMGQEVILRCVPISNHLYFYWYRQILGQKVEFLVSFYNNEISEKSEIFDDQFSVERPDGSNFTLKIRSTKLEDSAMYFCASTKWTTGDNQPQHFGDGTRLSIL.

V is TRBV5-1 and J is TRBJ1-1, with TRBD1 matching 11 bases. The ends lost 6 bases at V and 5 bases at J; junction bases unmatched: 18. The CDR3 is made up of 18 amino acids. Germline-derived CDR1 and CDR2 are SGHRS and YFSETQ. This CDR3 reads CASTRTSGTGGEGTEAFF. The CDR3 DNA is TGCGCCAGCACCCGAACAAGCGGGACAGGGGGAGAGGGGACTGAAGCTTTCTTT.

The J gene is TRBJ1-6, the V gene TRBV5-6; 11 positions match TRBD1. J lost 5 bases, V lost 6 bases, and 7 bases had no gene match. Germline values: CDR1 SGHDT, CDR2 YYEEEE. The CDR3 loop spans 16 amino acids. Here the CDR3 reads CASNTDRGRDNSPLHF. The CDR3, as DNA: TGTGCCAGCAACACGGACAGGGGGCGAGATAATTCACCCCTCCACTTT.

The chain combines TRBV5-1 with TRBJ2-2, with 8 bases lining up with TRBD1. This CDR3 is 15 amino acids long. The germline gives CDR1 SGHRS, CDR2 YFSETQ. J gave up 6 bases and V 0 bases, and 4 bases lay outside the gene matches. This CDR3 is CASSLVQGAAGELFF. CDR3 bases: TGCGCCAGCAGCTTGGTGCAGGGGGCCGCCGGGGAGCTGTTTTTT.

This clone has only a few counts. This rearrangement joins TRBV6-1 to TRBJ2-3; TRBD2 is a possible D gene (5 bases). Germline values: CDR1 MNHNS, CDR2 SASEGT. The CDR3 is 15 amino acids. Trimming shortened V by 2 bases and J by 0 bases, and 9 bases separated the two germline ends. CDR3 bases: TGTGCCAGCAGTGAATGGCTAGCAAGCACAGATACGCAGTATTTT. It specifies CASSEWLASTDTQYF.

This clone has only one observation. The V gene is TRBV29-1, the J gene TRBJ2-2; weak D call: TRBD1 (6 bases). V was cut by 1 base and J by 1 base, with 10 bases left in between. CDR1 is SQVTM and CDR2 is ANQGSEA in the germline V gene. This CDR3 contains 15 residues. CDR3 loop: CSVEVVTGNTGELFF. CDR3 coding DNA: TGCAGCGTTGAAGTTGTGACAGGGAACACCGGGGAGCTGTTTTTT.

The chain carries TRBV28 and TRBJ2-3; 14 bases line up with TRBD2. Germline values: CDR1 MDHEN, CDR2 SYDVKM. Trimming removed 6 bases from V and 1 base from J; junction bases left unmatched: 9. This CDR3 spans 18 amino acids. Here the CDR3 reads CASSPRTSGGTRTDTQYF. The CDR3 coding sequence is TGTGCCAGCAGCCCAAGGACTAGCGGGGGGACCCGCACAGATACGCAGTATTTT.

The V gene is TRBV11-1, the J gene TRBJ2-5, with 13 bases matching TRBD2. Per germline, CDR1 SGHAT and CDR2 FQDESV (reference sequence). There are 17 residues in the CDR3. J gave up 4 bases and V 2 bases, and 7 bases lay outside the gene matches. The CDR3 protein is CASSLRYRTSGGETQYF. In DNA, the CDR3 is TGTGCCAGCAGCTTAAGATACCGGACTAGCGGGGGAGAGACCCAGTACTTC.

This sequence joins TRBV4-1 and TRBJ1-2, with D maybe TRBD1 (5 bases). The germline V gene encodes CDR1 MGHRA and CDR2 YSYEKL. The CDR3 covers 14 residues. V lost 0 bases to trimming and J lost 5 bases, with 10 bases between them. CDR3 sequence: CASSQDEAGYGYTF. In DNA form, the CDR3 reads TGCGCCAGCAGCCAAGATGAGGCAGGGTATGGCTACACCTTC.